The T cell receptor beta chain described here comes from a study of shared clonotypes between healthy human individuals. Overall study context: Those who served as donors were a couple of women and a few men between the ages of 18 and 49.

Positive CCR7 selection of CD45RO-negative cells yielded the naive CD8 cells, and terminally differentiated effector memory CD45RA+ cells were excluded. Using immunoSEQ multiplex PCR, the repertoire was profiled, and TCRdb retains in-frame clones only, with some absent. The sample lists some 2.1 million clones; roughly 94% were seen once. The CDR3 contains 15 residues. Germline-derived CDR1 and CDR2 are SEHNR and FQNEAQ (reference sequence). V was shortened by 5 bases and J by 5 bases, with 18 bases between the two germline ends. This chain connects TRBV7-9 to TRBJ2-5; D may match TRBD1 or TRBD2 (5 bases each). The sequence was obtained from a man younger than 35 in good health. Sequenced sample: naive CD8+ T cells sorted from blood. CDR3 region: CASSTETEGGETQYF. CDR3 coding DNA: TGTGCCAGCAGCACCGAGACAGAGGGTGGGGAGACCCAGTACTTC.